This is a list of T cell receptor beta chains from one sample in a study of cytomegalovirus exposure and HLA in healthy donors. The protocol was immunoSEQ multiplex PCR, while the TCRdb copy is restricted to in-frame clones and leaves out a portion. The sample includes over 150,000 clones, over 70% of them seen just once. Specimen: PBMCs. Receptors originate from a man aged 25 to 40 in good health and CMV-seropositive. Both conserved end residues are part of each CDR3. Fields, in order: V gene, D gene, J gene, CDR3 protein. D genes are given only for firm matches.

TRBV19	.	TRBJ1-5	CASSIRGGGRNQPQHF
TRBV19	TRBD1	TRBJ1-1	CASSIVWDRQAFF
TRBV6-6	.	TRBJ1-5	CASSYSIQSSNQPQHF
TRBV28	.	TRBJ1-5	CASSLSGAQPQHF
TRBV6-1	.	TRBJ2-2	CATPGHSTTGELFF
TRBV6-5	TRBD2	TRBJ2-1	CASSYASGGNEQFF
TRBV19	.	TRBJ1-5	CASSGAVFDQPQHF
TRBV28	.	TRBJ2-3	CASSFAGTSTDTQYF
TRBV28	TRBD1	TRBJ1-4	CASSLPRTGGYEKLFF
TRBV6-1	.	TRBJ1-1	CASRLWSTEAFF
TRBV28	TRBD1	TRBJ1-5	CASRDRETYSNQPQHF
TRBV9	TRBD2	TRBJ2-2	CASSAGVGLAGVTGELFF
TRBV30	.	TRBJ1-5	CAWSVREDQPQHF
TRBV30	TRBD1	TRBJ1-4	CAWRGGQGGTSEKLFF
TRBV6-5	.	TRBJ1-1	CASSYSFSDTEAFF
TRBV28	TRBD1	TRBJ1-2	CASSPWDRGGGYTF
TRBV5-4	TRBD2	TRBJ2-7	CASSRRLAHEQYF
TRBV18	.	TRBJ2-1	CASSWDSNNEQFF
TRBV5-6	.	TRBJ1-1	CASSFTGVNTEAFF
TRBV13	TRBD1	TRBJ2-2	CASSPWTGGSTGELFF
TRBV7-2	.	TRBJ2-5	CASSPKAKETQYF
TRBV11-2	.	TRBJ2-2	CASSLSRVMELFF
TRBV5-1	.	TRBJ2-7	CASSLAGSHEQYF
TRBV7-2	.	TRBJ2-1	CASSPQGGDEQFF
TRBV5-1	TRBD1	TRBJ2-1	CASSLTWDRGNEQFF
TRBV7-3	TRBD1	TRBJ2-4	CASSPTGGRNIQYF
TRBV11-2	TRBD2	TRBJ2-7	CASSLGLASYEQYF
TRBV6-5	TRBD2	TRBJ2-1	CASSYSLPTWGGEQFF
TRBV18	TRBD1	TRBJ2-2	CASSPLIGTDTGELFF
TRBV28	.	TRBJ1-4	CASSLGGGSEKLFF
TRBV2	TRBD2	TRBJ2-1	CASNGGRAYEDNEQFF
TRBV5-4	.	TRBJ2-2	CASSFGQGNTGELFF
TRBV11-1	.	TRBJ1-1	CASGIRRGSMNTEAFF
TRBV5-1	.	TRBJ1-6	CASSFTIVGSSPLHF
TRBV2	.	TRBJ1-4	CASSDWQNNEKLFF
TRBV9	.	TRBJ2-1	CASSVGGRELYNEQFF
TRBV27	.	TRBJ2-1	CASSQRQYNEQFF
TRBV6-1	.	TRBJ1-1	CASSDLRGHTRNTEAFF
TRBV11-2	.	TRBJ2-7	CATKPLSYEQYF
TRBV10-3	TRBD1	TRBJ1-3	CAISGTGKALRF
TRBV10-2	TRBD2	TRBJ2-1	CASSLLAGANEQFF
TRBV5-4	.	TRBJ1-1	CASSPPTPGRTEAFF
TRBV15	TRBD1	TRBJ1-2	CATSRDRERDGYTF
TRBV14	TRBD1	TRBJ1-5	CASSQRFRTGNNQPQHF
TRBV2	TRBD2	TRBJ2-7	CATSGIGGRFFEQYF
TRBV4-2	.	TRBJ1-1	CASSQATDRNTEAFF
TRBV5-4	.	TRBJ2-7	CASSLIYSYEQYF
TRBV11-1	.	TRBJ2-3	CASSSPPDTQYF
TRBV27	TRBD1	TRBJ2-7	CASSKDRGNEQYF
TRBV27	TRBD1	TRBJ1-5	CASRNTGGYQPQHF
TRBV7-2	.	TRBJ2-1	CASSLATRSYNEQFF
TRBV11-1	.	TRBJ2-5	CASSYGTLLLGSAQETQYF
TRBV7-5	.	TRBJ1-5	CARSFDPTRTARNQPQHF
TRBV5-1	.	TRBJ2-1	CASSSYGQYNEQFF
TRBV14	.	TRBJ2-6	CASSILSGANVLTF